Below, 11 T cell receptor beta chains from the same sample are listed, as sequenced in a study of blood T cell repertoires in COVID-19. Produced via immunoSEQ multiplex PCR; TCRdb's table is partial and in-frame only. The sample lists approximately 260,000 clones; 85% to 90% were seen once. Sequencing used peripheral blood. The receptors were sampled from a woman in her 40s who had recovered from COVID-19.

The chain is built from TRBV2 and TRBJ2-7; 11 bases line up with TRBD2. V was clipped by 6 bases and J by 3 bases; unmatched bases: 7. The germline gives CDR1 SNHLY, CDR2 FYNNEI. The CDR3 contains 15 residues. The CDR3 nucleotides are TGTGCCAGCAGCCCCGGGACTAGCGGCATCTACGAGCAGTACGTC. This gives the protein CASSPGTSGIYEQYV.

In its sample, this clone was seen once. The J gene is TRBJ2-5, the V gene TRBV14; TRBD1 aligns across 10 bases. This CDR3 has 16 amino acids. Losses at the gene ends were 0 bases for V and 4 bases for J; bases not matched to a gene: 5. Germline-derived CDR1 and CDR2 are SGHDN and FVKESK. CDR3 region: CASSQDRGTGVETQYF. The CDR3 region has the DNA TGTGCCAGCAGCCAAGATCGGGGGACAGGGGTAGAGACCCAGTACTTC.

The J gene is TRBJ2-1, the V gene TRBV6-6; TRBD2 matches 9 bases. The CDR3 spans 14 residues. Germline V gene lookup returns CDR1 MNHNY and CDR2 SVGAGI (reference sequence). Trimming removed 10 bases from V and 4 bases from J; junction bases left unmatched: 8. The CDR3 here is CAMAASGVYNEQFF. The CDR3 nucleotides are TGTGCCATGGCCGCTAGCGGGGTTTACAATGAGCAGTTCTTC.

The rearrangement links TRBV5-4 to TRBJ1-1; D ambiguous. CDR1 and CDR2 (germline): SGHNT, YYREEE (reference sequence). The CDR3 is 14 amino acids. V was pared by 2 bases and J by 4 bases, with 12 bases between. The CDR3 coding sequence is TGTGCCAGCAGCTTCGGGGAAGAGGGCACTGAAGCTTTCTTT. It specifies CASSFGEEGTEAFF.

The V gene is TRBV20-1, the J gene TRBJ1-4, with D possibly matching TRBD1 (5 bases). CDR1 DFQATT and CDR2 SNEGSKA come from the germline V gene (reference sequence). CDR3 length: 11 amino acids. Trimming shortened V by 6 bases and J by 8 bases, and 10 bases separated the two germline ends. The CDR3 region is CSALKGEKLFF. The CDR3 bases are TGCAGTGCATTGAAGGGGGAAAAACTGTTTTTT.

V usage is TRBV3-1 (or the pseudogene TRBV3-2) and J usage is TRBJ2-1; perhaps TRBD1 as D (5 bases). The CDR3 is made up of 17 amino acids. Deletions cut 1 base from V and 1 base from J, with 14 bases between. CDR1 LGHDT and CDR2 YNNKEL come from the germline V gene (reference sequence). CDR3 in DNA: TGTGCCAGCAGCCAAGCCTCGTCCCAGGGATCCTACAATGAGCAGTTCTTC. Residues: CASSQASSQGSYNEQFF.

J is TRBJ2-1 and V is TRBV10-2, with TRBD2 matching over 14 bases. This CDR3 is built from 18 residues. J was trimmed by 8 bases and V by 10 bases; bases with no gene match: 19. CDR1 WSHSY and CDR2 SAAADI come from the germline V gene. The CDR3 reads CATLPIPGTSGREDEQFF. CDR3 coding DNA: TGCGCCACCCTACCGATCCCCGGGACTAGCGGGAGAGAGGATGAGCAGTTCTTC.

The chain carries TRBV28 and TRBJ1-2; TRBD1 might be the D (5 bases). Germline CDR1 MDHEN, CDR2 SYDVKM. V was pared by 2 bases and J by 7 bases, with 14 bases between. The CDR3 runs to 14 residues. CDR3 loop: CASSLVDISAGYTF. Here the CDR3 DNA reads TGTGCCAGCAGTTTAGTGGACATATCAGCTGGCTACACCTTC.

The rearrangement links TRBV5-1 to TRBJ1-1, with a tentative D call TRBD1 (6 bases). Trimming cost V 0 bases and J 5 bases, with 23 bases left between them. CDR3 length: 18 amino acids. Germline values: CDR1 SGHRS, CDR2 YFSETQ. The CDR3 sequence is CASSLGRQVWLNRTEAFF. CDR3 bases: TGCGCCAGCAGCTTGGGACGACAGGTATGGCTTAATAGAACTGAAGCTTTCTTT.

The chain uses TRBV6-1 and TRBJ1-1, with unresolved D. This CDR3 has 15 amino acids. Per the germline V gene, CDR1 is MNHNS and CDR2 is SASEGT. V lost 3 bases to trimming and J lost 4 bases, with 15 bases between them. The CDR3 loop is CASSELVTPGTEAFF. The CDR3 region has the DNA TGTGCCAGCAGTGAGTTGGTAACTCCGGGCACTGAAGCTTTCTTT.

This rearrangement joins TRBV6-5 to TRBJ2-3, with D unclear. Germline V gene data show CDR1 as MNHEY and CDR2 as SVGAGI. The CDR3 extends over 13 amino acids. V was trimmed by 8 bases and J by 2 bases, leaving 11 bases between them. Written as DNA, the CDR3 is TGTGCCAGCCGATGGCGGCTCACAGATACGCAGTATTTT. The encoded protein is CASRWRLTDTQYF.